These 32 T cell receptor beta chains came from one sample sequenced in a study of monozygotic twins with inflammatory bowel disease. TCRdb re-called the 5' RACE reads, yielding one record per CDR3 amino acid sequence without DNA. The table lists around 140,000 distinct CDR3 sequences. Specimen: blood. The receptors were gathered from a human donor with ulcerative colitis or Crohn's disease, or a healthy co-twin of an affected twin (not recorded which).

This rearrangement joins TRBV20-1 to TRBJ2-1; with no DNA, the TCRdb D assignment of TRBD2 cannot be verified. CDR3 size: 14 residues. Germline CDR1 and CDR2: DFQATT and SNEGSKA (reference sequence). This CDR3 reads CSAGRGSLYNEQFF.

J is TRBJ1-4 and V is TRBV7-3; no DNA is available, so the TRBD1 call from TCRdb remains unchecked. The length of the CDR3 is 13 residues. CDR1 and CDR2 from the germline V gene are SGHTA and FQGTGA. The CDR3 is CASSLNIGSRLFF.

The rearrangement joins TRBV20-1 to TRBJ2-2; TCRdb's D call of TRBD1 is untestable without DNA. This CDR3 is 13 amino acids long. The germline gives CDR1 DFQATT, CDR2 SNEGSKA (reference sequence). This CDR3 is CSARDRGTGELFF.

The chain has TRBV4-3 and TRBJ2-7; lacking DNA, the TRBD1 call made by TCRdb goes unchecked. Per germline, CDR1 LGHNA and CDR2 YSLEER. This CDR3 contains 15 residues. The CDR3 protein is CASSRRGGATYEQYF.

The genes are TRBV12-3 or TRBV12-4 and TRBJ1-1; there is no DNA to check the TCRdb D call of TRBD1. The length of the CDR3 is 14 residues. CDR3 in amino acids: CASTFQGVYTEAFF.

The CDR3 here is CASPPLRGSTDTQYF. The chain combines TRBV28 with TRBJ2-3; checking the TCRdb D call of TRBD1 is not possible without DNA. Germline assignment: CDR1 MDHEN and CDR2 SYDVKM. The CDR3 is made up of 15 amino acids.

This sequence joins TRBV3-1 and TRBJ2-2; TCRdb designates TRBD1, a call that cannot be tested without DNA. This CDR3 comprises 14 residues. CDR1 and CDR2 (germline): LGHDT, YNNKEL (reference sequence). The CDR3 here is CASSQGVGTGELFF.

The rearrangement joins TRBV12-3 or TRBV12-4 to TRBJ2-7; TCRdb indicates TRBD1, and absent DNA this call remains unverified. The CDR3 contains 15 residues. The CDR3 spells CASSFLQGASYEQYF.

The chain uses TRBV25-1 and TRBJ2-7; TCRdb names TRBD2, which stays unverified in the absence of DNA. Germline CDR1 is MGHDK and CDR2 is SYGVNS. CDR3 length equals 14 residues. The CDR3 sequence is CASSEFAGAEEQYF.

The CDR3 here is CASSLEGEHYGYTF. V gene TRBV5-1 combines with J gene TRBJ1-2; TCRdb proposes TRBD1, but this gene call is untestable without DNA. CDR1 is SGHRS, CDR2 YFSETQ, per germline. The CDR3 consists of 14 residues.

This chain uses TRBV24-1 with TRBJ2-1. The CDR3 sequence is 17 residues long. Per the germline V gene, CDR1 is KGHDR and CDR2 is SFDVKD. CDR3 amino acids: CATSDSLDTSSYNEQFF.

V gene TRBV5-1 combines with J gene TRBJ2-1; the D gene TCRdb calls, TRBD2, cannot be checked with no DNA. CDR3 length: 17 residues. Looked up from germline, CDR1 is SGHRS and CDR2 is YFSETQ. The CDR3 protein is CASSPWASGNGVDEQFF.

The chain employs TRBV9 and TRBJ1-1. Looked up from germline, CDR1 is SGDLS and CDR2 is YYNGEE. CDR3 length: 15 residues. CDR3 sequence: CASSVGNGENTEAFF.

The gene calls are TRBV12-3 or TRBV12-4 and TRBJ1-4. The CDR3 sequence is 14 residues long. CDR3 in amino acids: CASSFVGTNEKLFF.

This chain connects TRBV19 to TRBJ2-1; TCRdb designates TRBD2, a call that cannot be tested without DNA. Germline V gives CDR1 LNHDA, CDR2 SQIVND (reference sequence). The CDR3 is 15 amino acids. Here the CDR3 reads CASSLQNRAVNEQFF. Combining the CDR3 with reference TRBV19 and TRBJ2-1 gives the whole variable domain DGGITQSPKYLFRKEGQNVTLSCEQNLNHDAMYWYRQDPGQGLRLIYYSQIVNDFQKGDIAEGYSVSREKKESFPLTVTSAQKNPTAFYLCASSLQNRAVNEQFFGPGTRLTVL.

The CDR3 sequence is CASSLGDSYNSPLHF. This sequence joins TRBV5-4 and TRBJ1-6. Germline assignment: CDR1 SGHNT and CDR2 YYREEE (reference sequence). The CDR3 extends over 15 amino acids.

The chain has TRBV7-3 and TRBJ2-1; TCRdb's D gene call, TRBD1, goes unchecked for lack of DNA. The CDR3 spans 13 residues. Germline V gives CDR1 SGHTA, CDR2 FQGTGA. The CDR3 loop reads CASSSWDRNEQFF.

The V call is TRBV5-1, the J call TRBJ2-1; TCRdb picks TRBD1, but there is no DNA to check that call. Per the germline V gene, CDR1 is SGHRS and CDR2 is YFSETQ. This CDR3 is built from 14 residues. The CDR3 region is CASSHGQGVYEQFF.

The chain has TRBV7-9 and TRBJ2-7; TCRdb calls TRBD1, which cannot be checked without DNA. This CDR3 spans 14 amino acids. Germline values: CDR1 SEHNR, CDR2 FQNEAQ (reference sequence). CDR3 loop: CASSHGTGLDEQYF.

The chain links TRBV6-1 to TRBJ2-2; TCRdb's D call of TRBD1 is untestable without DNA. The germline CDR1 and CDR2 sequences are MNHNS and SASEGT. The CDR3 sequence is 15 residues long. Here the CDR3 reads CASSPRQGSTGELFF.

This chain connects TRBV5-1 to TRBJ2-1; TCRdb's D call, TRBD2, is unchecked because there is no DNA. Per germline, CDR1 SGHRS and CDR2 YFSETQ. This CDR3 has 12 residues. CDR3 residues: CASREGGDEQFF.

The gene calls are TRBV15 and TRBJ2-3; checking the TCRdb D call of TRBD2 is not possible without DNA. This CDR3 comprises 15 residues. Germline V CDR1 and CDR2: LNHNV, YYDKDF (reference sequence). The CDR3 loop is CATSREREGPDTQYF.

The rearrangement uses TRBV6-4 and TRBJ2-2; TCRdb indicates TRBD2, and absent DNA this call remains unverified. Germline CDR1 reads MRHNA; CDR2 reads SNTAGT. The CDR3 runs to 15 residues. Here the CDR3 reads CASSTAGANTGELFF.

The CDR3 region is CASSPDRGQVTDTQYF. V and J are TRBV12-3 or TRBV12-4 and TRBJ2-3; as DNA is missing, the TRBD1 call by TCRdb cannot be tested. The CDR3 loop spans 16 amino acids.

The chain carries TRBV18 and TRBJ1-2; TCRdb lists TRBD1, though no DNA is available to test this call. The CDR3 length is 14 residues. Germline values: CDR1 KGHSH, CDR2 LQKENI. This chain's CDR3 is CASSPDGAWNGYTF.

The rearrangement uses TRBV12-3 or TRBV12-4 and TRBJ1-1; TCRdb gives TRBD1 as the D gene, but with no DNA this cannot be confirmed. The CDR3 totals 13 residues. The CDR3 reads CAIKSRGNTEAFF.

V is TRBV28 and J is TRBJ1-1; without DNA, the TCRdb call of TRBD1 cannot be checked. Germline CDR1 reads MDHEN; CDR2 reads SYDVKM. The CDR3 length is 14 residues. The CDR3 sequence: CASSLGQTNTEAFF.

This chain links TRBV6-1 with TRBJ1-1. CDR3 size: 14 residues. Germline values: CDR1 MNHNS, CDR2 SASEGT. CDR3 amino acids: CASTMDGMNTEAFF.

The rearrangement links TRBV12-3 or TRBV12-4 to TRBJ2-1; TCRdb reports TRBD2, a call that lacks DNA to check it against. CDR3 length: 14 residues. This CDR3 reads CASSGSGLGIEQFF.

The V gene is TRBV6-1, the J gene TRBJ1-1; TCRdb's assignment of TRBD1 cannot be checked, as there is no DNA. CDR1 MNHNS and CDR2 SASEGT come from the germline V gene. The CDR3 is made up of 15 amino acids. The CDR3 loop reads CASTPELDRTPWAFF.

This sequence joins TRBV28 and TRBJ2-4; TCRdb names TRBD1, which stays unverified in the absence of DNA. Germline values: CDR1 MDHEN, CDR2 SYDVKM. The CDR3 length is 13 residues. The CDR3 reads CASSFGQGGIQYF.

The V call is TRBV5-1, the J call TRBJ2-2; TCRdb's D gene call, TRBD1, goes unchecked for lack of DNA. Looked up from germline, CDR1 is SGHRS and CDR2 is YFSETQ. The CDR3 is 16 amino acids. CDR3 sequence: CASSLEGDSNTGELFF.